A selection of T cell receptor beta chains follows, all from one sample in a study of post-analysis software for immune sequencing data. TCRdb recomputed calls from the PCR reads with MiXCR, one row per CDR3 protein. The sample contains approximately 730,000 distinct CDR3 sequences, about 43% of which appear only once. Specimen: blood. The source of these receptors is a girl under 18 with multiple sclerosis. Each CDR3 is given with its conserved first and last residue. The order of the fields is V gene, clone size, D gene, J gene, CDR3 length, CDR3 DNA, CDR3 protein. The D gene is left open where the match is weak. Part of the rows lack a size; the others show once, few, many or a class for expanded clones.

>TRBV28|-|-|TRBJ2-1|14
TGTGCCAGCTCCCCACAGAAAGAAGTCAATGAGCAGTTCTTC
CASSPQKEVNEQFF
>TRBV28|few|-|TRBJ2-3|12
TGTGCCAGCAGTTTACCTAGGCTTACGCAGTATTTT
CASSLPRLTQYF
>TRBV20-1|-|-|TRBJ1-1|13
TGCAGTGCTAGAGGCAGGGGGAACACTGAAGCTTTCTTT
CSARGRGNTEAFF
>TRBV20-1|-|-|TRBJ2-7|13
TGCAGTGCTAGTCGGGCAGCCTCCTACGAGCAGTACTTC
CSASRAASYEQYF
>TRBV13|few|-|TRBJ2-4|17
TGTGCCAGCAGCTTAGGTACAGGGCTTTTTGACAAAAACATTCAGTACTTC
CASSLGTGLFDKNIQYF
>TRBV6-1|-|TRBD1|TRBJ1-5|14
TGTGCCAGCACGGGGGACAGGGGGGTTCAGCCCCAGCATTTT
CASTGDRGVQPQHF
>TRBV6-5|few|TRBD2|TRBJ2-3|17
TGTGCCAGCAGTTTGGCCGGAGCGGGATCCCGCACAGATACGCAGTATTTT
CASSLAGAGSRTDTQYF
>TRBV7-6|-|-|TRBJ2-3|16
TGTGCCAGCAGCTTATTTGGCGGGGCGGTAAAAAATACGCAGTATTTT
CASSLFGGAVKNTQYF
>TRBV3-1|-|-|TRBJ2-2|11
TGTGCCAGCAGCCGCACCGGGGAGCTGTTTTTT
CASSRTGELFF
>TRBV29-1|-|TRBD1|TRBJ2-4|16
TGCAGCGTTGTCGTTTCGACAGGGGTTCCGGGAAACATTCAGTACTTC
CSVVVSTGVPGNIQYF
>TRBV12-3/TRBV12-4|-|TRBD2|TRBJ2-1|15
TGTGCCAGCAGCACTAGCGGGAGCTTTGTAAATGAGCAGTTCTTC
CASSTSGSFVNEQFF
>TRBV11-3|-|-|TRBJ1-1|13
TGTGCCAGCAGCTTAGCTCCAGAGGCTGAAGCTTTCTTT
CASSLAPEAEAFF
>TRBV5-1|-|TRBD2|TRBJ2-7|14
TGCGCCAGCAGCTTGGTCCGGGGGGATTACGAGCAGTACTTC
CASSLVRGDYEQYF
>TRBV20-1|many|TRBD1|TRBJ2-5|14
TGCAGTGCCGCCCCGGACAGGGAGCAAGAGACCCAGTACTTC
CSAAPDREQETQYF
>TRBV5-8|-|-|TRBJ2-1|14
TGTGCCAGCAGCGTTTTTCGGGGTGGGGATGAGCAGTTCTTC
CASSVFRGGDEQFF
>TRBV7-9|-|-|TRBJ2-5|15
TGTGCCAGCAGCTCATACGGAGCCCTCCAAGAGACCCAGTACTTC
CASSSYGALQETQYF
>TRBV24-1|many|-|TRBJ2-3|13
TGTGCCACCAGTGACCTTGGTAGAGATACGCAGTATTTT
CATSDLGRDTQYF
>TRBV7-6|few|-|TRBJ2-3|15
TGTGCCAGCAGCTTAGACTTCACTAGCACAGATACGCAGTATTTT
CASSLDFTSTDTQYF
>TRBV12-3/TRBV12-4|-|-|TRBJ2-1|18
TGTGCCAGCAGTTTAGCGGTCGAAATAGGGGCCGCCTACAATGAGCAGTTCTTC
CASSLAVEIGAAYNEQFF
>TRBV15|-|-|TRBJ2-5|13
TGTGCCACCAGCAGAGATTCAGGAGAGACCCAGTACTTC
CATSRDSGETQYF
>TRBV5-1|-|-|TRBJ1-1|12
TGCGCCAGCAGCTTACGTGGGTATGAAGCTTTCTTT
CASSLRGYEAFF
>TRBV20-1|-|-|TRBJ1-5|14
TGCAGTGCTAGAGATCCCTGGGAGCGTCAGCCCCAGCATTTT
CSARDPWERQPQHF
>TRBV19|few|-|TRBJ2-7|13
TGTGCCAGTAGTATGCGGGGAGCCTACGAGCAGTACTTC
CASSMRGAYEQYF
>TRBV20-1|-|-|TRBJ2-1|20
TGCAGTGCTAGAGACGCCGGGACTGGCCTCGACTTGGTTAACTACAATGAGCAGTTCTTC
CSARDAGTGLDLVNYNEQFF
>TRBV6-1|-|-|TRBJ1-1|13
TGTGCCAGCGATATCCGGCCGAACACTGAAGCTTTCTTT
CASDIRPNTEAFF
>TRBV7-2|-|TRBD2|TRBJ2-7|15
TGTGCCAGCAGCCTCGGGACTAGCGTGAGGTACGAGCAGTACTTC
CASSLGTSVRYEQYF
>TRBV6-6|-|TRBD1|TRBJ2-1|14
TGTGCCAGCAGCCCGGGACAGCCCTACAATGAGCAGTTCTTC
CASSPGQPYNEQFF